The TCR beta chain under discussion was sequenced for a study of blood T cell repertoires in COVID-19. Methods used by the authors: Quantification of nucleated cells was approximated via reference gene primer amplification. Method: immunoSEQ multiplex PCR; TCRdb's copy keeps in-frame clones and lacks some. D and trimming were read from the DNA, whereas the V and J calls and clone size are those reported in that table. The sample includes about 170,000 clones, about 86% seen only once; the top ten take about 19%. Germline V gives CDR1 LNHDA, CDR2 SQIVND (reference sequence). The CDR3 is 13 residues long. Trimming removed 3 bases from V and 9 bases from J, with 15 bases in between.

The sequencing sample was made of peripheral blood. This sequence originates from a woman in her 70s who had recovered from COVID-19. The chain links TRBV19 to TRBJ2-7; TRBD2 might be the D (5 bases). CDR3 sequence reads: CASSMAPRGVQYF. The CDR3 region has the DNA TGTGCCAGTAGTATGGCCCCACGGGGAGTGCAGTACTTC.